This T cell receptor (beta chain) is from a study of blood T cells in healthy people across ages. The study's findings and limits: Per-million-T-cell TCR beta diversity fell roughly linearly with age.

This clonotype was observed a few times. The antigen remains unidentified. Alongside a J-beta primer mix, a sample-barcoded 5' primer served in a second PCR lasting 7 to 11 cycles. No fewer than 2.5 million CDR3-containing paired-end reads came from each sample. TCRdb reanalysed the 5' RACE reads using MiXCR and keeps one entry per CDR3 protein. This sample carries 650,000 to 1,000,000 distinct CDR3 sequences, 35% to 40% of them seen once, and the ten largest clones take under 15%. Germline V gene data show CDR1 as LGHNA and CDR2 as YSLEER. V lost 4 bases and J 0 bases, leaving 11 bases between the germline ends. The length of the CDR3 is 15 residues.

Sequencing input: blood. V usage is TRBV4-3 and J usage is TRBJ2-3; D tentatively reads TRBD1 or TRBD2 (5 bases each). The TCR sequence derives from a man aged 18 to 30 in good health. CDR3 amino acids: CASSPRGDSTDTQYF. CDR3 coding DNA: TGCGCCAGCAGCCCACGAGGGGATAGCACAGATACGCAGTATTTT.